This T cell receptor (beta chain) appears in the sequencing data of a study of T cell repertoires in cytomegalovirus infection. At the level of the study: Epitope selection comprised recently identified HLA-C-restricted CMV epitopes and well-studied HLA-B-restricted CMV epitopes. General observations from the study: Clonotype analysis showed dominance of the ex vivo response by HLA-C-restricted CMV-specific TCR beta clonotypes.

This clonotype is medium-sized (0.01 to 0.1%) in the sample. Its antigen is not known. A single record per CDR3 protein comes from TCRdb applying MiXCR to the reads. The repertoire holds around 360,000 distinct CDR3 sequences, with about 34% as singletons. The sequence was obtained from a human donor in good health (CMV status not recorded). Some clones in this sample may be carry-over from other donors' samples. This specimen was cultured PBMCs, taken from culture after CMV antigen stimulation.

The CDR3 sequence: CASSAERGEEQFF. CDR3 DNA: TGTGCCAGCAGCGCGGAAAGAGGGGAAGAGCAGTTCTTC. The V and J genes are TRBV7-7 and TRBJ2-1, with D perhaps assigned TRBD1 or TRBD2 (5 bases each). Germline lookup yields CDR1 SSHAT and CDR2 FNYEAQ (reference sequence). Deletions cut 5 bases from V and 10 bases from J, with 15 bases between. The CDR3 sequence is 13 residues long.